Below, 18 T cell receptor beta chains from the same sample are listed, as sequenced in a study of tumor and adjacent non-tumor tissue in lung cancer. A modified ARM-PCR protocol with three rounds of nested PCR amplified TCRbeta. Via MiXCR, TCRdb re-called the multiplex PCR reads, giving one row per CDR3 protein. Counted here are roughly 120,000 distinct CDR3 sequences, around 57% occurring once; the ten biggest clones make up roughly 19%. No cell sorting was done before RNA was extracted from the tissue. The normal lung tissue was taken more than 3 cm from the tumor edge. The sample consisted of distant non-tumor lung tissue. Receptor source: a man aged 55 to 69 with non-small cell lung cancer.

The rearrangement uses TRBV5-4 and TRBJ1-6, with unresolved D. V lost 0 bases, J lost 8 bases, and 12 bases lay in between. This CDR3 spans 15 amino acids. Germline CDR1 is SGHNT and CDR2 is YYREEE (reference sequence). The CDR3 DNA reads TGTGCCAGCAGCTTGGGGCAGGAGAGTCATTCACCCCTCCACTTT. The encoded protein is CASSLGQESHSPLHF. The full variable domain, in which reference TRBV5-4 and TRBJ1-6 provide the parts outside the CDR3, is ETGVTQSPTHLIKTRGQQVTLRCSSQSGHNTVSWYQQALGQGPQFIFQYYREEENGRGNFPPRFSGLQFPNYSSELNVNALELDDSALYLCASSLGQESHSPLHFGNGTRLTVT.

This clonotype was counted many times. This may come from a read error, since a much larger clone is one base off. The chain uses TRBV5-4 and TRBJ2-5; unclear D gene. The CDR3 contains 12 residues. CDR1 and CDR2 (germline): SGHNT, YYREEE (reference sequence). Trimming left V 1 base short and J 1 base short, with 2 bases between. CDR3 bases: TGTGCCAGCAGCTTGCTCCAAGAGACCCAGTACTTC. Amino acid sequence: CASSLLQETQYF. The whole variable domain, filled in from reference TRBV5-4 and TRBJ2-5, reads ETGVTQSPTHLIKTRGQQVTLRCSSQSGHNTVSWYQQALGQGPQFIFQYYREEENGRGNFPPRFSGLQFPNYSSELNVNALELDDSALYLCASSLLQETQYFGPGTRLLVL.

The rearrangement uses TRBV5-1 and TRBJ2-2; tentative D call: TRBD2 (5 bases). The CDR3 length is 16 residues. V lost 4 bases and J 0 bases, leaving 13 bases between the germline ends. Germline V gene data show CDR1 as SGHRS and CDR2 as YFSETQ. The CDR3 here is CASSSEGYPNTGELFF. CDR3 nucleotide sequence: TGCGCCAGCAGCAGCGAGGGTTATCCGAACACCGGGGAGCTGTTTTTT.

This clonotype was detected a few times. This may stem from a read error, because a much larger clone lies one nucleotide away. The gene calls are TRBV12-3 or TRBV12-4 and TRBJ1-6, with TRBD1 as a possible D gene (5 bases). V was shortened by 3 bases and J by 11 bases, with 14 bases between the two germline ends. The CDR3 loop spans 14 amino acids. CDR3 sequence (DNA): TGTGCCAGCAGTTTGGGGGTGTTCGATCCACCCCTCCACTTT. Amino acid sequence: CASSLGVFDPPLHF.

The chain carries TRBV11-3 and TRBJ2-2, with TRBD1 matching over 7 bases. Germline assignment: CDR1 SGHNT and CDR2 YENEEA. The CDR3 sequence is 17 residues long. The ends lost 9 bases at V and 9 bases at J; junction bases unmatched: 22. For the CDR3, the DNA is TGTGCCAGTAGTTTCCCCAGGGGGTCCACTACTGCCTGGGAGCTGTTTTTT. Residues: CASSFPRGSTTAWELFF.

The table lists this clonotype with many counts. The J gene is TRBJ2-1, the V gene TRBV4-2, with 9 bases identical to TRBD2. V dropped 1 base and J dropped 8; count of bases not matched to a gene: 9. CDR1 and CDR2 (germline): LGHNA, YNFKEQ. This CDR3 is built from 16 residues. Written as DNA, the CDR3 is TGTGCCAGCAGCCAAGGAAACGCGGGAGGGGTCGATGAGCAGTTCTTC. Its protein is CASSQGNAGGVDEQFF.

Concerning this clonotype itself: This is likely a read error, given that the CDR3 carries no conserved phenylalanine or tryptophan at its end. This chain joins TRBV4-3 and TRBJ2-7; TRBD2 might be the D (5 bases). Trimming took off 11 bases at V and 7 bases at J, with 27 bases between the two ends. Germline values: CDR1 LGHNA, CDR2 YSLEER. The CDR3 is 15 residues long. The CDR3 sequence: CAGSQVLAQEGEQYC. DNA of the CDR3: TGCGCCGGGAGCCAAGTCTTAGCACAAGAGGGAGAGCAGTACTGC.

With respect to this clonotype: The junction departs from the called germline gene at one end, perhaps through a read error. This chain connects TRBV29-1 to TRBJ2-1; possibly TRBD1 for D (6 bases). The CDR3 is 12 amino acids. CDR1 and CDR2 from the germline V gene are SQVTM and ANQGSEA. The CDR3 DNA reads TGCAGCGCTGAACAGGGTTTTCATGAGCAGTTCTTC. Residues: CSAEQGFHEQFF.

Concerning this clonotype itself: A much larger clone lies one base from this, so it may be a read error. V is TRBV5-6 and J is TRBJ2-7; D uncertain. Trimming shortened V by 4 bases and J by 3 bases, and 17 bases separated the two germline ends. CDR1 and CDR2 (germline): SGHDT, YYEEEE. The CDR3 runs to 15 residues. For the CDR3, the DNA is TGTGCCAGCAGCCGTGGCGGAACAAGTGGCTACGAGCAGTACTTC. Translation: CASSRGGTSGYEQYF. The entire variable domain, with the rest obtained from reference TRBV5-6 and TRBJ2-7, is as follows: DAGVTQSPTHLIKTRGQQVTLRCSPKSGHDTVSWYQQALGQGPQFIFQYYEEEERQRGNFPDRFSGHQFPNYSSELNVNALLLGDSALYLCASSRGGTSGYEQYFGPGTRLTVT.

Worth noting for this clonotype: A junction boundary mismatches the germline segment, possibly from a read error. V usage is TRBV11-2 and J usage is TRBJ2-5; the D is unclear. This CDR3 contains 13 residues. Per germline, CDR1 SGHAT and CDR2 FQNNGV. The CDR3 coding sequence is TGTGCCAACAGCTTAGACGCTAAAGAGACCCAGTACTTC. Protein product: CANSLDAKETQYF. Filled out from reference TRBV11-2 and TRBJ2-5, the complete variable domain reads EAGVAQSPRYKIIEKRQSVAFWCNPISGHATLYWYQQILGQGPKLLIQFQNNGVVDDSQLPKDRFSAERLKGVDSTLKIQPAKLEDSAVYLCANSLDAKETQYFGPGTRLLVL.

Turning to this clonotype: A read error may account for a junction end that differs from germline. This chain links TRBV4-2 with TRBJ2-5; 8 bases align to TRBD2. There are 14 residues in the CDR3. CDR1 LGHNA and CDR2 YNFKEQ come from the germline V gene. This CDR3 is CASNQEFGGGSQYF. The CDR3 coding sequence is TGTGCCAGCAACCAAGAGTTCGGGGGGGGATCCCAGTACTTC.

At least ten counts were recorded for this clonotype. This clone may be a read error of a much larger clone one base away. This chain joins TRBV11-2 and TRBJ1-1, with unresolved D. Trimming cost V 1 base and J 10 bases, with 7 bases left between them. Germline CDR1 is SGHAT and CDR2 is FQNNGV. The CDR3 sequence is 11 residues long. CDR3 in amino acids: CASSLARTAFF. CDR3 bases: TGTGCCAGCAGCTTAGCCAGGACAGCTTTCTTT.

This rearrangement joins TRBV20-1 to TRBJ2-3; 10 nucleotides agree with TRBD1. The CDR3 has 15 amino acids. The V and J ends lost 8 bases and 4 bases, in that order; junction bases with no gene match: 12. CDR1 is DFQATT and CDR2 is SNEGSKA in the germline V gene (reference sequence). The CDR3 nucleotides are TGCAGTACAAGACAGGGGGCGACCTTTGCAGATACGCAGTATTTT. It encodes CSTRQGATFADTQYF.

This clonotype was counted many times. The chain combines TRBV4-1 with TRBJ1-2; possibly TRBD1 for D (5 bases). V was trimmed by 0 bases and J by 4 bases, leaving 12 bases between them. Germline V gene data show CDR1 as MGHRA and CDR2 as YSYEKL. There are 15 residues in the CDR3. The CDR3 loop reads CASSQDPGKGYGYTF. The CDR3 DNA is TGCGCCAGCAGCCAAGATCCAGGGAAAGGCTATGGCTACACCTTC.

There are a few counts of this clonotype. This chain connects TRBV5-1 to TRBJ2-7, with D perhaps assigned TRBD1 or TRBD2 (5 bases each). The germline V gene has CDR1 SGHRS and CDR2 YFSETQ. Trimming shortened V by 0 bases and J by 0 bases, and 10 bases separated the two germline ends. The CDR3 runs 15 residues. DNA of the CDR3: TGCGCCAGCAGCTTGGAGAGGGGCGCCTCCTACGAGCAGTACTTC. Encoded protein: CASSLERGASYEQYF.

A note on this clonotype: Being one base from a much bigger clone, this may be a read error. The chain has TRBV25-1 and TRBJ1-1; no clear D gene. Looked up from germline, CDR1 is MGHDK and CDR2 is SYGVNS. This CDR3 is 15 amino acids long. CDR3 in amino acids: CASSELSAGNTDAFF. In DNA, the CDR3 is TGTGCCAGCAGTGAATTGTCGGCCGGGAACACTGATGCTTTCTTT. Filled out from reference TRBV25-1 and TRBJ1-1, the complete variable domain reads EADIYQTPRYLVIGTGKKITLECSQTMGHDKMYWYQQDPGMELHLIHYSYGVNSTEKGDLSSESTVSRIRTEHFPLTLESARPSHTSQYLCASSELSAGNTDAFFGQGTRLTVV.

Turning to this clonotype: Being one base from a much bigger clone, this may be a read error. CDR3 residues: CVSSFGRPWTGELFF. The CDR3 DNA follows: TGTGTCAGCAGTTTCGGCAGGCCGTGGACCGGGGAGCTGTTTTTT. The chain links TRBV12-3 or TRBV12-4 to TRBJ2-2; no clear D. The CDR3 has 15 amino acids.

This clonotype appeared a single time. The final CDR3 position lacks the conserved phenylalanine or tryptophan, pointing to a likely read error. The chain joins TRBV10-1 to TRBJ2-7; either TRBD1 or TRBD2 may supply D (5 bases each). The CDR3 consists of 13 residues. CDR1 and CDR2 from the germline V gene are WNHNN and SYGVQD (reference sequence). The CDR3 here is CASSVFPGREQYL. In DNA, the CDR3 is TGCGCCAGTAGTGTTTTTCCGGGACGCGAGCAGTACTTA.